A selection of T cell receptor beta chains follows, all from one sample in a study of identical twins. TCRdb re-analysed the 5' RACE reads in MiXCR, keeping a single row per CDR3 protein. The table has approximately 700,000 distinct CDR3 sequences, 5.5% to 6.5% seen once. Sequenced material: naive T cells sorted from blood. These receptors all come from a man aged 18 to 35 in good health. The conserved cysteine and the conserved F or W are not part of the CDR3 here. Fields, in order: CDR3 protein, J gene, V gene.

ASSLDPWGETDTQY,TRBJ2-3,TRBV5-1
SVAQGTVNYGYT,TRBJ1-2,TRBV29-1
SAGGRGANQPQH,TRBJ1-5,TRBV20-1
ASSGANEQF,TRBJ2-1,TRBV9
SASHGRVTYGYT,TRBJ1-2,TRBV20-1
ASSPLDDREKLF,TRBJ1-4,TRBV7-9
ASSLAERSINEQF,TRBJ2-1,TRBV12-3/TRBV12-4
ASSYPRGALTYEQY,TRBJ2-7,TRBV6-2/TRBV6-3
ASSLRLAGELF,TRBJ2-2,TRBV12-3/TRBV12-4
ASSLGPGINNEQF,TRBJ2-1,TRBV5-1
ASSPRGYAGEQF,TRBJ2-1,TRBV14
APRGRNAYNEQF,TRBJ2-1,TRBV2
ASSLIGGTAYGYT,TRBJ1-2,TRBV7-9
ASSQIGGSRTATYNEQF,TRBJ2-1,TRBV3-1
ASNPWNKANNEQF,TRBJ2-1,TRBV19
ASSFNSGSIYNEQF,TRBJ2-1,TRBV27
SAREPGLRNSPLH,TRBJ1-6,TRBV20-1
ASSYTPPPELAGDFDEQF,TRBJ2-1,TRBV12-3/TRBV12-4
TSRRATGNTIY,TRBJ1-3,TRBV27
ASSSARDRGPYNEQF,TRBJ2-1,TRBV6-5
ASRPTLAGGRVDTQY,TRBJ2-3,TRBV12-3/TRBV12-4
ASSYGTGPSYNEQF,TRBJ2-1,TRBV18
SAHNTEAF,TRBJ1-1,TRBV20-1
ASSTGTSGRTNTGELF,TRBJ2-2,TRBV28
ASTPQSRAPT,TRBJ1-2,TRBV12-3/TRBV12-4
ASSLDGAGVNTEAF,TRBJ1-1,TRBV5-1
SASGELAGGSSYNEQF,TRBJ2-1,TRBV20-1
ASNYGSPMEPQH,TRBJ1-5,TRBV12-3/TRBV12-4
AIRDPGRTLGD,TRBJ2-7,TRBV10-3
ASSQDLITSGYEQY,TRBJ2-7,TRBV4-3
ASSQDLGRNTGELF,TRBJ2-2,TRBV4-3
ASSVVPNSNTGELF,TRBJ2-2,TRBV6-1
ATASSWEQF,TRBJ2-1,TRBV10-3
ASSSSGSHEQY,TRBJ2-7,TRBV7-9
ASSFERKWGYT,TRBJ1-2,TRBV5-1
AWSSSDTQY,TRBJ2-3,TRBV30
ASSLLQGEEQF,TRBJ2-1,TRBV5-1
ASSFGPLAGGTYNEQF,TRBJ2-1,TRBV11-1
SASQPGDEKLF,TRBJ1-4,TRBV20-1
ASSLEATVSGNTIY,TRBJ1-3,TRBV7-2
ASSLNGEYQETQY,TRBJ2-5,TRBV5-1
ATTPLYGDTEAF,TRBJ1-1,TRBV15